Below, 25 T cell receptor beta chains from the same sample are listed, as sequenced in a study of CD8+ T cells in alopecia areata. The treatment denotes: oral pan-JAK inhibitor, 5-10 mg twice daily. Reverse transcription of extracted RNA yielded cDNA, which provided the sequencing template. Repertoires were generated with immunoSEQ multiplex PCR, while TCRdb's copy carries only in-frame clones and drops some. The sample lists some 150,000 clones; 70% to 90% were seen once. Sequencing used CD8+ T cells sorted from blood, obtained at week 4, from a patient treated with tofacitinib. The receptor set was obtained from a human donor with alopecia areata.

The chain is built from TRBV30 and TRBJ1-1, with D tentatively TRBD1 (6 bases). The germline V gene has CDR1 GTSNPN and CDR2 SVGIG (reference sequence). This CDR3 is built from 13 residues. The ends were cut back, 5 bases at V and 0 bases at J, with 10 bases in the middle. The CDR3 coding sequence is TGTGCCTGGCGGACAGAGCTGAACACTGAAGCTTTCTTT. Amino acids: CAWRTELNTEAFF.

J is TRBJ2-7 and V is TRBV2; the D is unclear. This CDR3 has 16 residues. CDR1 is SNHLY, CDR2 FYNNEI, per germline. With 4 bases removed from V and 3 bases from J, the gap between germline ends came to 19 bases. The CDR3 loop reads CASSGYGVALFYEQYF. CDR3 sequence (DNA): TGTGCCAGCAGTGGGTATGGAGTGGCTCTTTTCTACGAGCAGTACTTC.

The chain links TRBV11-2 to TRBJ2-5; D unclear. Germline CDR1 reads SGHAT; CDR2 reads FQNNGV. V dropped 1 base and J dropped 3 bases, with 3 bases sitting between them. CDR3 size: 12 residues. The CDR3 DNA follows: TGTGCCAGCAGCTTAGGGGAAGAGACCCAGTACTTC. Translated: CASSLGEETQYF.

V usage is TRBV7-6 and J usage is TRBJ1-6; the D is unclear. This CDR3 has 14 residues. V was pared by 1 base and J by 7 bases, with 8 bases between. From germline, CDR1 is SGHVS and CDR2 FNYEAQ. CDR3 DNA: TGTGCCAGCAGCTTAGGCGAACCAAATTCACCCCTCCACTTT. Protein: CASSLGEPNSPLHF.

The genes are TRBV9 and TRBJ2-2; D is perhaps TRBD1 or TRBD2 (5 bases each). Germline V gene lookup returns CDR1 SGDLS and CDR2 YYNGEE. The CDR3 covers 15 residues. V was shortened by 0 bases and J by 1 base, with 7 bases between the two germline ends. The CDR3 here is CASSVDGGNTGELFF. Written as DNA, the CDR3 is TGTGCCAGCAGCGTAGATGGGGGGAACACCGGGGAGCTGTTTTTT.

The chain employs TRBV19 and TRBJ1-1; D unresolved. From germline, CDR1 is LNHDA and CDR2 SQIVND (reference sequence). Deletions cut 5 bases from V and 5 bases from J, with 6 bases between. The length of the CDR3 is 11 residues. The CDR3 is CASSEGTEAFF. The DNA of the CDR3 is TGTGCCAGTAGTGAGGGTACTGAAGCTTTCTTT. Looking up the rest from reference TRBV19 and TRBJ1-1 gives the full variable domain: DGGITQSPKYLFRKEGQNVTLSCEQNLNHDAMYWYRQDPGQGLRLIYYSQIVNDFQKGDIAEGYSVSREKKESFPLTVTSAQKNPTAFYLCASSEGTEAFFGQGTRLTVV.

The chain carries TRBV25-1 and TRBJ2-3; D may be TRBD2 (6 bases). Per the germline V gene, CDR1 is MGHDK and CDR2 is SYGVNS. The CDR3 sequence is 14 residues long. V gave up 4 bases and J gave up 3 bases, with 11 bases separating them. This chain's CDR3 is CASSGAGRTDTQYF. The CDR3, as DNA: TGTGCCAGCAGTGGGGCGGGAAGGACAGATACGCAGTATTTT.

This clone was detected only a few times. The chain couples TRBV19 to TRBJ1-3; D gene unclear. V lost 3 bases to trimming and J lost 4 bases, with 7 bases between them. CDR1 LNHDA and CDR2 SQIVND come from the germline V gene (reference sequence). The CDR3 runs to 13 residues. The CDR3 sequence: CASSMSAGNTIYF. In nucleotides, the CDR3 is TGTGCCAGTAGTATGTCGGCCGGAAACACCATATATTTT.

This chain's CDR3 is CASSPSAGDRTGELFF. CDR3 bases: TGTGCCAGCAGTCCATCAGCGGGGGACCGCACCGGGGAGCTGTTTTTT. This chain links TRBV27 with TRBJ2-2; 8 bases agree with TRBD2. V lost 5 bases and J lost 4; bases outside the gene matches: 9. This CDR3 has 16 amino acids. CDR1 and CDR2 (germline): MNHEY, SMNVEV (reference sequence).

The CDR3 DNA is TGCGCCAGCAGCCAAGCGACTAGCGGGACACAGTACTTC. Amino acids: CASSQATSGTQYF. The chain carries TRBV4-1 and TRBJ2-7, with 11 bases lining up with TRBD2. The CDR3 has 13 amino acids. Looked up from germline, CDR1 is MGHRA and CDR2 is YSYEKL. V dropped 1 base and J dropped 10; count of bases not matched to a gene: 3.

CDR3 bases: TGTGCCAGCAGTCCCGGACCTTTGTGGGAGACCCAGTACTTC. The encoded protein is CASSPGPLWETQYF. The rearrangement links TRBV2 to TRBJ2-5, with no clear D. This CDR3 spans 14 amino acids. Germline assignment: CDR1 SNHLY and CDR2 FYNNEI. The ends were cut back, 5 bases at V and 5 bases at J, with 15 bases in the middle.

V gene TRBV6-5 combines with J gene TRBJ2-6, with TRBD1 matching over 7 bases. CDR1 and CDR2 (germline): MNHEY, SVGAGI. CDR3 length: 15 residues. V gave up 5 bases and J gave up 4 bases; unmatched junction bases: 5. In DNA, the CDR3 is TGTGCCAGCAGTGGAACAGGGGACGGGGCCAACGTCCTGACTTTC. Its translation: CASSGTGDGANVLTF.

The V call is TRBV29-1, the J call TRBJ2-7; 9 bases map to TRBD1. V shed 0 bases, J shed 0 bases, and the junction held 9 bases outside the gene matches. The CDR3 sequence is 17 residues long. CDR1 and CDR2 (germline): SQVTM, ANQGSEA. CDR3 residues: CSVEDSIPTGGSYEQYF. The DNA for the CDR3 is TGCAGCGTTGAAGACTCAATCCCGACAGGGGGCTCCTACGAGCAGTACTTC.

The V call is TRBV15, the J call TRBJ2-5; D may match TRBD1 or TRBD2 (7 bases each). The CDR3 sequence is 16 residues long. Per the germline V gene, CDR1 is LNHNV and CDR2 is YYDKDF (reference sequence). The V end was cut by 1 base, the J end by 5 bases, with 17 bases between. As DNA, the CDR3 is TGTGCCACCAGCAGAGCGTCAGGGGGGGCATTCGAGACCCAGTACTTC. Its protein product is CATSRASGGAFETQYF.

This clone turned up a few times. The chain is built from TRBV25-1 and TRBJ1-5; no clear D gene. CDR1 MGHDK and CDR2 SYGVNS come from the germline V gene. There are 13 residues in the CDR3. With 6 bases removed from V and 0 bases from J, the gap between germline ends came to 6 bases. Written as DNA, the CDR3 is TGTGCCAGCAGGGCGTATAGCAATCAGCCCCAGCATTTT. The encoded protein is CASRAYSNQPQHF.

The chain links TRBV29-1 to TRBJ1-5, with a tentative D call TRBD1 (5 bases). Germline V gene sequence: CDR1 SQVTM, CDR2 ANQGSEA. Trimming pared 3 bases from V and 1 base from J, leaving 7 bases between. There are 13 residues in the CDR3. The chain's CDR3 is CSVEAGSNQPQHF. The CDR3 coding sequence is TGCAGCGTTGAGGCAGGGAGCAATCAGCCCCAGCATTTT.

The rearrangement links TRBV9 to TRBJ2-7; D may be TRBD1 or TRBD2 (5 bases each). Trimming took 0 bases from V and 5 from J, leaving 15 bases between them. Germline loops: CDR1 SGDLS, CDR2 YYNGEE. This CDR3 contains 15 residues. The CDR3 here is CASSVGGLTGDEQYF. CDR3 DNA: TGTGCCAGCAGCGTAGGGGGCCTGACCGGGGACGAGCAGTACTTC.

The rearrangement uses TRBV27 and TRBJ2-1, with TRBD2 as a possible D gene (5 bases). V was pared by 7 bases and J by 8 bases, with 15 bases between. CDR3 length: 13 residues. Germline CDR1 and CDR2: MNHEY and SMNVEV (reference sequence). In DNA, the CDR3 is TGTGCCAGCAAGGGTGGGAGTTGGGATGAGCAGTTCTTC. Translated: CASKGGSWDEQFF.

This clone has only one observation. This chain joins TRBV5-1 and TRBJ2-6, with 8 nucleotides matching TRBD1. The CDR3 extends over 16 amino acids. Unmatched junction bases numbered 8, after V lost 5 bases and J lost 4 bases. Germline loops: CDR1 SGHRS, CDR2 YFSETQ. Here the CDR3 reads CASRIFRGLGANVLTF. As DNA, the CDR3 is TGCGCCAGCAGGATTTTCAGGGGGCTGGGGGCCAACGTCCTGACTTTC. Full variable domain (remainder filled in from reference TRBV5-1 and TRBJ2-6): KAGVTQTPRYLIKTRGQQVTLSCSPISGHRSVSWYQQTPGQGLQFLFEYFSETQRNKGNFPGRFSGRQFSNSRSEMNVSTLELGDSALYLCASRIFRGLGANVLTFGAGSRLTVL.

J is TRBJ2-3 and V is TRBV29-1, with D possibly matching TRBD2 (5 bases). This CDR3 comprises 13 residues. The V and J ends lost 6 bases and 4 bases respectively, with 14 bases between them. CDR1 is SQVTM and CDR2 is ANQGSEA in the germline V gene. The CDR3 DNA reads as TGCAGCGTCGTGACCCCCGGGGCAGATACGCAGTATTTT. This translates into CSVVTPGADTQYF.

CDR3 sequence (DNA): TGTGCCAGCAGCTCAGACAGGGATAGCACAGATACGCAGTATTTT. It specifies CASSSDRDSTDTQYF. This chain links TRBV7-8 with TRBJ2-3, with 7 bases fitting TRBD1. CDR1 and CDR2 from the germline V gene are SGHVS and FQNEAQ. The CDR3 has 15 residues. J was trimmed by 0 bases and V by 4 bases; bases with no gene match: 4.

The CDR3 loop reads CASSLSGYTEAFF. Here the CDR3 DNA reads TGTGCCAGCAGCTTGTCAGGATACACTGAAGCTTTCTTT. This sequence joins TRBV5-4 and TRBJ1-1; D unclear. Germline-derived CDR1 and CDR2 are SGHNT and YYREEE (reference sequence). This CDR3 is built from 13 residues. V was cut by 1 base and J by 3 bases, with 7 bases left in between. The whole variable domain, filled in from reference TRBV5-4 and TRBJ1-1, reads ETGVTQSPTHLIKTRGQQVTLRCSSQSGHNTVSWYQQALGQGPQFIFQYYREEENGRGNFPPRFSGLQFPNYSSELNVNALELDDSALYLCASSLSGYTEAFFGQGTRLTVV.

Only a few counts were recorded for this clone. The same CDR3 also results from other DNA sequences found in this sample. This sequence joins TRBV7-9 and TRBJ1-1; D gene unclear. CDR1 and CDR2 (germline): SEHNR, FQNEAQ (reference sequence). This CDR3 is built from 12 residues. Trimming shortened V by 3 bases and J by 1 base, and 3 bases separated the two germline ends. In DNA, the CDR3 is TGTGCCAGCAGCTTTGGGAACACTGAAGCTTTCTTT. Encoded protein: CASSFGNTEAFF.

CDR3 bases: TGTGCCAGCAGCTTATCGGGATTTGAGAACGAGCAGTACTTC. Translating it yields CASSLSGFENEQYF. This chain links TRBV7-9 with TRBJ2-7; tentative D call: TRBD2 (5 bases). CDR3 size: 14 residues. Trimming took off 2 bases at V and 5 bases at J, with 13 bases between the two ends. Germline CDR1 reads SEHNR; CDR2 reads FQNEAQ (reference sequence). The whole variable domain, remainder taken from reference TRBV7-9 and TRBJ2-7, is DTGVSQNPRHKITKRGQNVTFRCDPISEHNRLYWYRQTLGQGPEFLTYFQNEAQLEKSRLLSDRFSAERPKGSFSTLEIQRTEQGDSAMYLCASSLSGFENEQYFGPGTRLTVT.

This clone has more than one count but fewer than ten. This rearrangement joins TRBV6-5 to TRBJ2-3, with D unresolved. The germline CDR1 and CDR2 sequences are MNHEY and SVGAGI. The CDR3 length is 13 residues. Trimming pared 0 bases from V and 5 bases from J, leaving 6 bases between. CDR3 sequence: CASSYSMGDTQYF. CDR3 DNA: TGTGCCAGCAGTTACTCGATGGGAGATACGCAGTATTTT.